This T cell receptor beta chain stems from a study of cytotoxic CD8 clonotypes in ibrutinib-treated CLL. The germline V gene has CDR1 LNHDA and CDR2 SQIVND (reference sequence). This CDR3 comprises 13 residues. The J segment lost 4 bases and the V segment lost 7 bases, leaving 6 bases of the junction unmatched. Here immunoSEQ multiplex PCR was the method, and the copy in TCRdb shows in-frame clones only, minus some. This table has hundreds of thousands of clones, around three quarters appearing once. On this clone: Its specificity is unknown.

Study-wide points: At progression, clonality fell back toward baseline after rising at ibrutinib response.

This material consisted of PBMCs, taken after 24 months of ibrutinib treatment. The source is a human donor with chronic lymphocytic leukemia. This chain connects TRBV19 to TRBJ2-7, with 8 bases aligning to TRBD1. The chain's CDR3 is CASTGTGVYEQYF. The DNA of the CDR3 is TGTGCCAGTACCGGGACAGGAGTTTACGAGCAGTACTTC.